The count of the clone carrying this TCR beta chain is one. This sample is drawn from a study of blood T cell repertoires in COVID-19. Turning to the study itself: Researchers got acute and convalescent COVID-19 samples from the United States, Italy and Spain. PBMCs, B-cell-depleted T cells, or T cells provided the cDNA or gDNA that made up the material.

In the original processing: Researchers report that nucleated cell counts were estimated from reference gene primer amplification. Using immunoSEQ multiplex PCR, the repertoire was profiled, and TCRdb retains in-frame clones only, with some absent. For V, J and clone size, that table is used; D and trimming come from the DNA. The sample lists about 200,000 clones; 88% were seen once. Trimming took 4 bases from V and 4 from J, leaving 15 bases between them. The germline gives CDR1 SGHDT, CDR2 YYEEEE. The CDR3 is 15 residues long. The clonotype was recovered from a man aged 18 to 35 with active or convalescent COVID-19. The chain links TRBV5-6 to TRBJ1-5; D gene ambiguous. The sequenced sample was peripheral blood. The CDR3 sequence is CASSRQNGVNQPQHF. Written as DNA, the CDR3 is TGTGCCAGCAGCCGCCAAAACGGGGTAAATCAGCCCCAGCATTTT.